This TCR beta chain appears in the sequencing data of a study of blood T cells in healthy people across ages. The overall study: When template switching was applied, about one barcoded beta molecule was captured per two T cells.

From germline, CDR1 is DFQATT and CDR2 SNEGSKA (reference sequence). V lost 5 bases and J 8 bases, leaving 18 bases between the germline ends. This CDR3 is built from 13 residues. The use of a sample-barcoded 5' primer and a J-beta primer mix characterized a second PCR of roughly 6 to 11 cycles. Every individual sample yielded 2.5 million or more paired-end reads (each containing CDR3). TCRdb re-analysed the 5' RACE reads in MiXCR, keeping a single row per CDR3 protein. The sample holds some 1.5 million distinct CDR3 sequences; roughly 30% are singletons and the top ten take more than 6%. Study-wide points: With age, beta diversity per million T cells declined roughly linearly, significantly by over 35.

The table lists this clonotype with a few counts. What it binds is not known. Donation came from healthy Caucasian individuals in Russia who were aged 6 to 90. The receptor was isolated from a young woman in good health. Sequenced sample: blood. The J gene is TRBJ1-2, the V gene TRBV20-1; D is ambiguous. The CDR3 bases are TGCAGTGCTGTCCCAAACCCAGGAACCGGCTACACCTTC. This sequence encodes CSAVPNPGTGYTF.